Listed below are T cell receptor beta chains from one sample, sequenced in a study of blood T cells in healthy people across ages. TCRdb re-called the 5' RACE reads with MiXCR, one entry per CDR3 protein. In the table there are some 1,000,000 distinct CDR3 sequences, about 25% of which are singletons. These same records also appear under a second study, on T cells of mothers and their children.

Sequenced sample: blood. These receptors all come from a girl aged 2 to 9 in good health. CDR3s include the opening cysteine and the closing phenylalanine or tryptophan. The D gene is left open where the match is weak. Only part of the rows carry a size: once, few, many, or a class if the clone is expanded.

V gene	D gene	J gene	clone size	CDR3 DNA	CDR3 protein
TRBV15	TRBD2	TRBJ2-1	NA	TGTGCCACCAGCAGAGATGTGGCTAGCGGGAGGGAGTTCTTC	CATSRDVASGREFF
TRBV18	NA	TRBJ2-1	NA	TGTGCCAGCTCACAGCCGAACTCCTACAATGAGCAGTTCTTC	CASSQPNSYNEQFF
TRBV7-2	TRBD2	TRBJ2-5	few	TGTGCCAGCAGACAAGCGGGGGGGCGAGAGACCCAGTACTTC	CASRQAGGRETQYF
TRBV20-1	TRBD1	TRBJ2-7	few	TGCAGTGCCCGTCCAGGGGGCATATTGGAGCAGTACTTC	CSARPGGILEQYF
TRBV6-2/TRBV6-3	NA	TRBJ2-1	few	TGTGCCAGCCGCCCAGCGCTGTACAATGAGCAGTTCTTC	CASRPALYNEQFF
TRBV7-9	TRBD1	TRBJ2-3	few	TGTGCCAGCAGCGCCAGGGGGCTTAGAGATACGCAGTATTTT	CASSARGLRDTQYF
TRBV16	TRBD1	TRBJ1-4	NA	TGTGCCAGCAGCCAATCCGGACAGGCAAATGAAAAACTGTTTTTT	CASSQSGQANEKLFF
TRBV3-1	NA	TRBJ2-7	few	TGTGCCAGCAGCCAATCTTTGTCGTTACGGAACGACGAGCAGTACTTC	CASSQSLSLRNDEQYF
TRBV11-2	NA	TRBJ2-3	few	TGTGCCAGCAGCTTAGACAGGGTCGAAGATACGCAGTATTTT	CASSLDRVEDTQYF
TRBV27	NA	TRBJ2-5	few	TGTGCCAGCAGTCCTCTGGGGTACCAAGAGACCCAGTACTTC	CASSPLGYQETQYF